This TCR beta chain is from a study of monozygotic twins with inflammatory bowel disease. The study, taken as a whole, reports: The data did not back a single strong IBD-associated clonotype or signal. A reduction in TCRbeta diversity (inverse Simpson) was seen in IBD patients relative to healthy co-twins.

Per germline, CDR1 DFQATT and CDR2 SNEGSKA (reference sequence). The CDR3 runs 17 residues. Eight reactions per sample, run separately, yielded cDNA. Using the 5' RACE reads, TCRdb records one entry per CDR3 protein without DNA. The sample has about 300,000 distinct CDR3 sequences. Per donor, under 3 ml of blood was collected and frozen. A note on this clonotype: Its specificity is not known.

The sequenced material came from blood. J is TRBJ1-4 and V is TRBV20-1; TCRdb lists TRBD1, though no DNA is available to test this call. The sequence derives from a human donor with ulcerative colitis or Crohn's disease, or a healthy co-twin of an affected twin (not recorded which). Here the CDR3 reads CSAPRTERFATNEKLFF.